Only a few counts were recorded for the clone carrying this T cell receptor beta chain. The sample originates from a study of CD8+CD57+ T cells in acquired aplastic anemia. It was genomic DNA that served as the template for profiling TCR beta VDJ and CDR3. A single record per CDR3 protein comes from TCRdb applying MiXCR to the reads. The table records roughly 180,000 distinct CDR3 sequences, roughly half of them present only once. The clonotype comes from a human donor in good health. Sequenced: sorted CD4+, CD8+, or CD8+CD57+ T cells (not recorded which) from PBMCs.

The CDR3 DNA sequence: TGTGCCAGCAGTTCCCAGGGAACAGCCTATAATTCACCCCTCCACTTT. It codes for CASSSQGTAYNSPLHF. The chain combines TRBV28 with TRBJ1-6, with D tentatively TRBD1 (5 bases). Deletions cut 4 bases from V and 2 bases from J, with 12 bases between. The germline V gene has CDR1 MDHEN and CDR2 SYDVKM. This CDR3 comprises 16 residues.